A selection of T cell receptor beta chains follows, all from one sample in a study of blood T cell repertoires in COVID-19. TCRdb's table, derived via immunoSEQ multiplex PCR, lists solely in-frame clones and lacks some. This sample has hundreds of thousands of clones, with around nine tenths found just once. Sequences were obtained from peripheral blood. The receptors shown here come from an older woman who had recovered from COVID-19. Both conserved end residues are part of each CDR3. The order of the fields is clone size, J gene, D gene, V gene, CDR3 DNA, CDR3 protein. A D gene is named only where the DNA matches it firmly. Clone size is given for some rows only: seen once, a few or many times, or a class if the clone is expanded.

>-|TRBJ2-7|TRBD1|TRBV7-9
TGTGCCAGCAGCTCCCTTATCCAGGGGGCCTCTCACGAGCAGTACTTC
CASSSLIQGASHEQYF
>few|TRBJ1-3|TRBD1|TRBV9
TGTGCCAGCAGCGTAAGGACAGGGCTCTCTGGAAACACCATATATTTT
CASSVRTGLSGNTIYF
>-|TRBJ2-2|-|TRBV5-1
TGCGCCAGCAGGAAGATGCGGGATTCGAACACCGGGGAGCTGTTTTTT
CASRKMRDSNTGELFF
>-|TRBJ2-7|TRBD1|TRBV5-5
TGTGCCAGCCTCTTCCGACAGGGGCTAGCCTACGAGCAGTACTTC
CASLFRQGLAYEQYF
>few|TRBJ1-2|-|TRBV6-5
TGTGCCAGCACCCAGGGTAGTGGCTACACCTTC
CASTQGSGYTF
>once|TRBJ2-5|TRBD2|TRBV27
TGTGCCAGCAGCCCGACCTTTGCGGGGGAAGAGACCCAGTACTTC
CASSPTFAGEETQYF
>few|TRBJ2-3|-|TRBV5-4
TGTGCCAGCAGCTTACCGACAGTGACAGATACGCAGTATTTT
CASSLPTVTDTQYF
>once|TRBJ2-7|-|TRBV6-6
TGTGCCAGCAGTCCGCAGGGGTACGAGCAGTACTTC
CASSPQGYEQYF
>-|TRBJ1-1|TRBD1|TRBV10-3
TGTGCCACATACAGGGGGGAGGCCGACACTGAAGCTTTCTTT
CATYRGEADTEAFF
>-|TRBJ2-3|-|TRBV10-3
TGTGCCATCAGTGAGTTAACGGAGGGAACGCAGTATTTT
CAISELTEGTQYF
>once|TRBJ2-3|-|TRBV5-1
TGCGCCAGCAGCTTCGCAGATACGCAGTATTTT
CASSFADTQYF
>-|TRBJ2-2|TRBD2|TRBV7-3
TGTGCCAGCAGTCTTAGCGGGGCCGGGGAGCTGTTTTTT
CASSLSGAGELFF
>-|TRBJ1-5|-|TRBV28
TGTGCCAGCAGACTGCATCAGGATAGCAATCAGCCCCAGCATTTT
CASRLHQDSNQPQHF
>-|TRBJ2-2|-|TRBV15
TGTGCCACCAGCAGAGATCCCTCCTTGGGGGGAAACACCGGGGAGCTGTTTTTT
CATSRDPSLGGNTGELFF
>-|TRBJ1-6|-|TRBV3-1/TRBV3-2
TGTGCCACCCAGCAGGGAACGGATTCACCCCTCCACTTT
CATQQGTDSPLHF
>-|TRBJ2-3|-|TRBV7-3
TGTGCCAGCAGCTTTGGGGCCTCGAGCACAGATACGCAGTATTTT
CASSFGASSTDTQYF
>-|TRBJ1-1|TRBD1|TRBV7-3
TGTGCCAGCAGCCTCCAAGGGACAGGGGGGAGGAACACTGAAGCTTTCTTT
CASSLQGTGGRNTEAFF
>-|TRBJ1-1|-|TRBV7-8
TGTGCCAGCAGCTTAGTACAAGAGGGAAAGTCTTTCTTT
CASSLVQEGKSFF
>-|TRBJ1-1|TRBD1|TRBV9
TGTGCCAGCAGCGTGGGACAGGAGACTGAAGCTTTCTTT
CASSVGQETEAFF
>once|TRBJ1-4|-|TRBV7-9
TGTGCCAGCAGCCTAACTAGGGGGACGGCAACTAATGAAAAACTGTTTTTT
CASSLTRGTATNEKLFF
>-|TRBJ1-1|TRBD1|TRBV10-3
TGTGCCATCAGTAAGACAGGGGACAGTGAAGCTTTCTTT
CAISKTGDSEAFF
>-|TRBJ2-7|TRBD2|TRBV29-1
TGCAGCGTTGAAGGGGGGGGACCTAGCTCCTACGAGCAGTACTTC
CSVEGGGPSSYEQYF
>-|TRBJ1-1|TRBD1|TRBV5-1
TGCGCCAGCAGCTCGGACAGGGGGCCCGATATGAACACTGAAGCTTTCTTT
CASSSDRGPDMNTEAFF
>few|TRBJ2-3|-|TRBV2
TGTGCCAGCAGGGATATAGGGGACATTGGAGATACGCAGTATTTT
CASRDIGDIGDTQYF
>-|TRBJ2-7|TRBD1|TRBV18
TGTGCCAGCTCACAAGGCAGGGGGTCTTACGAGCAGTACTTC
CASSQGRGSYEQYF